A single sample is the source of the 30 T cell receptor beta chains below, sequenced in a study of blood T cell repertoires in COVID-19. This table comes from immunoSEQ multiplex PCR, and its TCRdb copy is limited to in-frame clones, with some not included. The sample includes about 210,000 clones, around 91% of them seen just once. What was sequenced was peripheral blood. These receptor sequences come from a woman between 35 and 50 years old with acute or convalescent COVID-19.

The V gene is TRBV12-3 or TRBV12-4, the J gene TRBJ1-1; no clear D gene. The CDR3 extends over 12 amino acids. V gave up 5 bases and J gave up 3 bases, with 7 bases separating them. CDR3 bases: TGTGCCAGCAGTACGTACTACACTGAAGCTTTCTTT. It encodes CASSTYYTEAFF.

The V gene is TRBV3-1 (or the pseudogene TRBV3-2), the J gene TRBJ2-4; tentatively, D is TRBD2 (5 bases). Germline CDR1 LGHDT, CDR2 YNNKEL (reference sequence). The CDR3 loop spans 16 amino acids. V shed 0 bases and J shed 0 bases, with 9 bases lying between them. CDR3 region: CASSQDGGLAKNIQYF. The CDR3 coding sequence is TGTGCCAGCAGCCAAGATGGAGGTCTAGCCAAAAACATTCAGTACTTC.

The chain uses TRBV2 and TRBJ1-1; D not resolved. The ends were cut back, 4 bases at V and 4 bases at J, with 7 bases in the middle. There are 12 residues in the CDR3. Germline V gene lookup returns CDR1 SNHLY and CDR2 FYNNEI. The CDR3, as DNA: TGTGCCAGCAGTGGGGCCGGCACTGAAGCTTTCTTT. This sequence encodes CASSGAGTEAFF. The variable domain in full, completed from reference TRBV2 and TRBJ1-1, reads EPEVTQTPSHQVTQMGQEVILRCVPISNHLYFYWYRQILGQKVEFLVSFYNNEISEKSEIFDDQFSVERPDGSNFTLKIRSTKLEDSAMYFCASSGAGTEAFFGQGTRLTVV.

The chain is built from TRBV5-5 and TRBJ1-4; D gene ambiguous. The germline V gene has CDR1 SGHKS and CDR2 YYEKEE (reference sequence). V was pared by 5 bases and J by 10 bases, with 18 bases between. The CDR3 extends over 14 amino acids. The CDR3 is CASSLEGGVRKLFF. Here the CDR3 DNA reads TGTGCCAGCAGTCTGGAGGGTGGTGTGAGAAAACTGTTTTTT.

The chain couples TRBV7-6 to TRBJ1-1; D is possibly TRBD1 (6 bases). This CDR3 is built from 15 residues. CDR1 SGHVS and CDR2 FNYEAQ come from the germline V gene. V was trimmed by 0 bases and J by 1 base, leaving 9 bases between them. The CDR3 here is CASSLAQGPNTEAFF. CDR3 sequence (DNA): TGTGCCAGCAGCTTAGCGCAGGGGCCGAACACTGAAGCTTTCTTT.

The DNA of the CDR3 is TGTGCCAGCAGCCACGAGAAGCGGCCTGGCTACACCTTC. Its translation: CASSHEKRPGYTF. This chain links TRBV3-1 (or the pseudogene TRBV3-2) with TRBJ1-2; D not certain. This CDR3 spans 13 amino acids. Germline-derived CDR1 and CDR2 are LGHDT and YNNKEL (reference sequence). V dropped 3 bases and J dropped 7 bases, with 12 bases sitting between them.

The chain combines TRBV2 with TRBJ2-1; the match to TRBD1 covers 9 bases. Germline CDR1 and CDR2: SNHLY and FYNNEI. J lost 8 bases, V lost 1 base, and 6 bases had no gene match. This CDR3 has 15 residues. CDR3 coding DNA: TGTGCCAGCAGTGAAGACGCCGGGACAGGGTATGAGCAGTTCTTC. It yields the protein CASSEDAGTGYEQFF.

The chain links TRBV19 to TRBJ1-4; D uncertain. With 6 bases removed from V and 0 bases from J, the gap between germline ends came to 8 bases. CDR3 length: 14 residues. The germline V gene has CDR1 LNHDA and CDR2 SQIVND (reference sequence). This CDR3 reads CASRRHATNEKLFF. The CDR3 nucleotides read TGTGCCAGTAGACGACACGCAACTAATGAAAAACTGTTTTTT.

V is TRBV7-3 and J is TRBJ2-1, with TRBD2 matching 9 bases. The junction had 5 bases not matched to a gene; V was cut back by 1 base and J by 4 bases. Germline assignment: CDR1 SGHTA and CDR2 FQGTGA. The CDR3 has 16 residues. This CDR3 reads CASSLMGLATYNEQFF. In DNA form, the CDR3 reads TGTGCCAGCAGCTTAATGGGACTAGCCACTTACAATGAGCAGTTCTTC.

The chain joins TRBV29-1 to TRBJ1-1, with no clear D. In germline, CDR1 is SQVTM, CDR2 ANQGSEA. The CDR3 totals 13 residues. V gave up 4 bases and J gave up 1 base, with 10 bases separating them. CDR3 protein: CSVVERWNTEAFF. The DNA of the CDR3 is TGCAGCGTTGTTGAACGGTGGAACACTGAAGCTTTCTTT.

The gene calls are TRBV6-6 and TRBJ1-2, with D perhaps matching TRBD1 (6 bases). CDR1 is MNHNY, CDR2 SVGAGI, per germline (reference sequence). This CDR3 is built from 16 residues. V was pared by 8 bases and J by 3 bases, with 22 bases between. CDR3 nucleotides: TGTGCCAGCCTTTCCGGACGGAGCAGGGGTTACTATGGCTACACCTTC. Its protein product is CASLSGRSRGYYGYTF.

V usage is TRBV11-2 and J usage is TRBJ2-7; a possible D gene is TRBD2 (6 bases). This CDR3 has 13 amino acids. V shed 1 base and J shed 7 bases, with 11 bases lying between them. Germline-derived CDR1 and CDR2 are SGHAT and FQNNGV. DNA for the CDR3: TGTGCCAGCAGCTTAGGACTAGAAGGGGAGCAGTACGTC. Translating it yields CASSLGLEGEQYV.

This chain uses TRBV2 with TRBJ1-4; 9 positions agree with TRBD1. The CDR3 is made up of 15 amino acids. Germline values: CDR1 SNHLY, CDR2 FYNNEI. The V and J ends lost 4 bases and 8 bases, in that order; junction bases with no gene match: 8. The DNA for the CDR3 is TGTGCCAGCAGTGCCTGGACAGGGGTGGGGGAAAAACTGTTTTTT. Its protein product is CASSAWTGVGEKLFF.

In DNA, the CDR3 is TGCGCCAGCAGCTCCCAGGGAGGCTACACCTTC. It is translated as CASSSQGGYTF. The V call is TRBV5-1, the J call TRBJ1-2; perhaps TRBD1 as D (5 bases). The CDR3 has 11 amino acids. Trimming removed 3 bases from V and 8 bases from J, with 8 bases in between. Germline lookup yields CDR1 SGHRS and CDR2 YFSETQ.

For the CDR3, the DNA is TGCAGTGCCAGTCCGGGATTATGGAATTCACCCCTCCACTTT. It is translated as CSASPGLWNSPLHF. The chain is built from TRBV20-1 and TRBJ1-6; D remains unclear. Germline values: CDR1 DFQATT, CDR2 SNEGSKA (reference sequence). The germline V and J ends were trimmed by 6 bases and 7 bases, with 16 bases remaining between them. This CDR3 region has 14 residues.

This clone was seen once. This chain links TRBV20-1 with TRBJ2-5, with 8 bases fitting TRBD2. CDR1 is DFQATT, CDR2 SNEGSKA, per germline (reference sequence). CDR3 length: 15 residues. The ends lost 3 bases at V and 1 base at J; junction bases unmatched: 7. CDR3 sequence reads: CSASRVGTSQETQYF. The CDR3 nucleotides are TGCAGTGCTAGTAGGGTTGGGACTAGCCAAGAGACCCAGTACTTC.

This clone has a single count. This sequence joins TRBV5-6 and TRBJ2-6; TRBD1 matches at 11 bases. V gave up 0 bases and J gave up 3 bases; unmatched junction bases: 5. The germline gives CDR1 SGHDT, CDR2 YYEEEE. The CDR3 runs to 18 residues. The CDR3 nucleotides are TGTGCCAGCAGCTTGGTGGGACAGGGGGTGCGTGGGGCCAACGTCCTGACTTTC. Amino acids: CASSLVGQGVRGANVLTF.

This chain connects TRBV11-3 to TRBJ1-1, with TRBD1 matching 9 bases. After removal of 3 bases from V and 5 bases from J, the junction contained 10 bases not matched to a gene. Germline V gene lookup returns CDR1 SGHNT and CDR2 YENEEA. The CDR3 runs 16 residues. Here the CDR3 reads CASSLTGGYPNTEAFF. The CDR3 DNA is TGTGCCAGCAGCTTGACAGGGGGATACCCCAATACTGAAGCTTTCTTT.

This chain links TRBV19 with TRBJ2-3; D is uncertain. Germline CDR1 and CDR2: LNHDA and SQIVND (reference sequence). The V end lost 1 base, the J end lost 1 base, and 6 bases lay between the germline ends. CDR3 length: 14 residues. CDR3 nucleotides: TGTGCCAGTAGTATAGCGGTCGGCACAGATACGCAGTATTTT. Residues: CASSIAVGTDTQYF.

The V and J genes are TRBV13 and TRBJ2-7, with D perhaps matching TRBD2 (5 bases). The CDR3 is 15 amino acids. V was trimmed by 5 bases and J by 0 bases, leaving 14 bases between them. Germline CDR1 is PRHDT and CDR2 is FYEKMQ (reference sequence). CDR3 DNA: TGTGCCAGCAGCGGAAGGACTTCCAGCTCCTACGAGCAGTACGTC. It codes for CASSGRTSSSYEQYV.

This sequence joins TRBV11-3 and TRBJ2-1, with 11 bases fitting TRBD2. The CDR3 has 15 residues. The trim removed 4 bases at V and 6 bases at J, leaving 5 bases unmatched. Looked up from germline, CDR1 is SGHNT and CDR2 is YENEEA. CDR3 DNA sequence: TGTGCCAGCAGCTCCCTAGCGGGGGGCGGCAATGAGCAGTTCTTC. Protein sequence: CASSSLAGGGNEQFF.

The CDR3 protein is CAISDWGDAGNTIYF. CDR3 bases: TGTGCCATCAGTGATTGGGGGGACGCTGGAAACACCATATATTTT. The V call is TRBV10-3, the J call TRBJ1-3, with a weak D call TRBD1 (5 bases). From germline, CDR1 is ENHRY and CDR2 SYGVKD. Trimming took 3 bases from V and 2 from J, leaving 11 bases between them. This CDR3 is 15 amino acids long.

The chain links TRBV4-1 to TRBJ1-1; D uncertain. Trimming left V 5 bases short and J 1 base short, with 8 bases between. Germline V gene sequence: CDR1 MGHRA, CDR2 YSYEKL. This CDR3 comprises 13 residues. The DNA for the CDR3 is TGCGCCAGCAGCGTAACTCAGAACACTGAAGCTTTCTTT. Amino acids: CASSVTQNTEAFF.

The V gene is TRBV6-2 or TRBV6-3, the J gene TRBJ1-4; weak D call: TRBD1 (5 bases). V lost 0 bases, J lost 7 bases, and 15 bases lay in between. Germline lookup yields CDR1 MNHEY and CDR2 SVGEGT. The CDR3 consists of 16 residues. The CDR3 sequence is CASSYSLGGVGEKLFF. The CDR3 DNA reads as TGTGCCAGCAGTTACTCCTTGGGGGGTGTTGGTGAAAAACTGTTTTTT.

This clone was picked up one time. This chain links TRBV12-3 or TRBV12-4 with TRBJ1-1; D is possibly TRBD1 (5 bases). CDR3 length equals 13 residues. Between the trimmed V and J ends, which lost 2 bases and 8 bases, there was a span of 12 bases. CDR3 DNA: TGTGCCAGCAGTTTACTTGGACGGGGGGAAGCTTTCTTT. Its protein product is CASSLLGRGEAFF.

V gene TRBV10-3 combines with J gene TRBJ1-2; 10 bases are shared with TRBD1. The CDR3 contains 16 residues. Germline lookup yields CDR1 ENHRY and CDR2 SYGVKD. The ends lost 4 bases at V and 8 bases at J; junction bases unmatched: 13. CDR3 in DNA: TGTGCCATCAGTGCAGGGACGACAGGGGGCGCGGGAGGCTACACCTTC. Residues: CAISAGTTGGAGGYTF.

This clone has only one observation. The chain is built from TRBV10-3 and TRBJ1-2; no reliable D call. V dropped 6 bases and J dropped 0 bases, with 5 bases sitting between them. The CDR3 consists of 12 residues. Germline CDR1 ENHRY, CDR2 SYGVKD. The CDR3 loop reads CAISTTNYGYTF. For the CDR3, the DNA is TGTGCCATCAGCACAACTAACTATGGCTACACCTTC.

V and J are TRBV9 and TRBJ2-3; D is perhaps TRBD1 (6 bases). Germline V gene sequence: CDR1 SGDLS, CDR2 YYNGEE. The CDR3 sequence is 15 residues long. V dropped 0 bases and J dropped 2 bases, with 10 bases sitting between them. CDR3 sequence: CASSVGTGNTDTQYF. The CDR3, as DNA: TGTGCCAGCAGCGTAGGTACAGGGAACACAGATACGCAGTATTTT.

The chain recombines TRBV7-8 with TRBJ2-1, with 10 bases aligning to TRBD2. Germline-derived CDR1 and CDR2 are SGHVS and FQNEAQ. Trimming at V came to 5 bases and at J to 4 bases, leaving 11 bases not matched to a gene. The CDR3 sequence is 17 residues long. CDR3 protein: CASSPTPSGGRYNEQFF. In DNA form, the CDR3 reads TGTGCCAGCAGCCCCACCCCTAGCGGGGGACGATACAATGAGCAGTTCTTC.

The chain combines TRBV18 with TRBJ1-2; D perhaps matches TRBD1 (6 bases). The ends were cut back, 6 bases at V and 6 bases at J, with 17 bases in the middle. This CDR3 has 14 amino acids. In germline, CDR1 is KGHSH, CDR2 LQKENI. Written as DNA, the CDR3 is TGTGCCAGCTCGACCGAAGGGGGGGACGATGGCTACACCTTC. Its protein is CASSTEGGDDGYTF.